The 25 T cell receptor beta chains below come from one sample, sequenced in a study of OX40 agonist ivuxolimab in advanced cancers. The assay was immunoSEQ multiplex PCR, and TCRdb's table has in-frame clones only and misses some. The top ten hold nearly 9.5% of the sample, which has about 38,000 clones, approximately 92% seen once. The sequenced sample was CD4+ or CD8+ T cells sorted from blood, obtained in a trial of the OX40 agonist ivuxolimab. These receptors all stem from an adult with an advanced solid tumor such as melanoma, head and neck, liver or kidney cancer.

The table lists this clone with a few counts. V gene TRBV4-2 combines with J gene TRBJ2-5, with 8 bases that match TRBD1. The CDR3 contains 15 residues. J lost 2 bases, V lost 0 bases, and 2 bases had no gene match. Germline CDR1 is LGHNA and CDR2 is YNFKEQ. The CDR3, as DNA: TGTGCCAGCAGCCAAGACAGGGGGCAACAAGAGACCCAGTACTTC. Amino acids: CASSQDRGQQETQYF.

This chain links TRBV27 with TRBJ2-1; 9 bases match TRBD2. V shed 5 bases, J shed 2 bases, and the junction held 1 base outside the gene matches. The CDR3 covers 14 residues. CDR1 MNHEY and CDR2 SMNVEV come from the germline V gene (reference sequence). The CDR3, as DNA: TGTGCCAGCAGTGCGGGGGGGCCCTACAATGAGCAGTTCTTC. Translating gives CASSAGGPYNEQFF.

V usage is TRBV14 and J usage is TRBJ1-2; D call uncertain. CDR3 size: 14 residues. V lost 0 bases and J 2 bases, leaving 7 bases between the germline ends. Germline CDR1 and CDR2: SGHDN and FVKESK. CDR3 region: CASSQEAGNYGYTF. DNA for the CDR3: TGTGCCAGCAGCCAAGAAGCCGGGAACTATGGCTACACCTTC.

This chain connects TRBV2 to TRBJ2-2; D call uncertain. V lost 11 bases to trimming and J lost 2 bases, with 15 bases between them. CDR1 SNHLY and CDR2 FYNNEI come from the germline V gene. The CDR3 consists of 14 residues. The CDR3 nucleotides are TGTGCCCTTGGAAAGAAAAGAAACACCGGGGAGCTGTTTTTT. Its translation: CALGKKRNTGELFF.

The chain combines TRBV28 with TRBJ2-2; the D is unclear. Germline values: CDR1 MDHEN, CDR2 SYDVKM. V was clipped by 7 bases and J by 1 base, with 10 bases between them. This CDR3 has 14 residues. CDR3 nucleotide sequence: TGTGCCAGCAAGGCCCACGTGAACACCGGGGAGCTGTTTTTT. It codes for CASKAHVNTGELFF. Supplemented by reference TRBV28 and TRBJ2-2, the full variable domain reads DVKVTQSSRYLVKRTGEKVFLECVQDMDHENMFWYRQDPGLGLRLIYFSYDVKMKEKGDIPEGYSVSREKKERFSLILESASTNQTSMYLCASKAHVNTGELFFGEGSRLTVL.

V is TRBV27 and J is TRBJ2-7, with 11 bases matching TRBD1. The trim removed 3 bases at V and 6 bases at J, leaving 7 bases unmatched. Germline-derived CDR1 and CDR2 are MNHEY and SMNVEV (reference sequence). The CDR3 contains 15 residues. The DNA of the CDR3 is TGTGCCAGCAGTTTTGCAGGGACAGGGGGTAGCGAGCAGTACTTC. Translated, it gives CASSFAGTGGSEQYF.

The chain links TRBV9 to TRBJ2-2; 7 bases match TRBD2. The germline V gene has CDR1 SGDLS and CDR2 YYNGEE. V was pared by 0 bases and J by 6 bases, with 5 bases of the junction left unmatched. CDR3 size: 15 residues. The CDR3 region is CASSVEGGPSGELFF. The CDR3, as DNA: TGTGCCAGCAGCGTAGAGGGAGGGCCTTCCGGGGAGCTGTTTTTT.

The V and J genes are TRBV27 and TRBJ2-1; tentative D call: TRBD1 (5 bases). The CDR3 covers 14 residues. Germline V lookup: CDR1 MNHEY, CDR2 SMNVEV (reference sequence). Deletions cut 0 bases from V and 5 bases from J, with 8 bases between. CDR3 sequence (DNA): TGTGCCAGCAGTTTATCATGGGGCCACAATGAGCAGTTCTTC. It is translated as CASSLSWGHNEQFF.

This sequence joins TRBV6-1 and TRBJ1-5, with D possibly matching TRBD1 (5 bases). CDR3 length equals 14 residues. V lost 6 bases and J lost 7, with 16 bases in between. Germline loops: CDR1 MNHNS, CDR2 SASEGT. CDR3 DNA: TGTGCCAGCAGCTCCTTTGGGGCCGGACAGCCCCAGCATTTT. This gives the protein CASSSFGAGQPQHF.

The J gene is TRBJ1-5, the V gene TRBV4-1; D gene uncertain. The CDR3 has 15 residues. Germline values: CDR1 MGHRA, CDR2 YSYEKL. V lost 0 bases and J 2 bases, leaving 8 bases between the germline ends. This CDR3 is CASSQDQIGNQPQHF. The CDR3, as DNA: TGCGCCAGCAGCCAAGATCAGATAGGCAATCAGCCCCAGCATTTT.

In its sample, this clone was seen once. The chain is built from TRBV2 and TRBJ2-1; D call uncertain. The CDR3 totals 13 residues. V was shortened by 1 base and J by 10 bases, with 11 bases between the two germline ends. The germline V gene has CDR1 SNHLY and CDR2 FYNNEI. The CDR3 reads CASSEGAFQEQFF. CDR3 nucleotide sequence: TGTGCCAGCAGTGAAGGGGCCTTTCAGGAGCAGTTCTTC.

This clone was picked up one time. This rearrangement joins TRBV28 to TRBJ2-1; possible D gene TRBD2, 5 bases. V shed 0 bases and J shed 10 bases, with 19 bases lying between them. The V gene's germline CDR1 is MDHEN and CDR2 SYDVKM. This CDR3 contains 16 residues. In nucleotides, the CDR3 is TGTGCCAGCAGTTTATGGGGAGTGGGGAGTCCCGTCGAGCAGTTCTTC. This encodes CASSLWGVGSPVEQFF.

This clone was counted a few times. The chain combines TRBV19 with TRBJ1-4; D is possibly TRBD1 (5 bases). V dropped 3 bases and J dropped 7 bases, with 15 bases sitting between them. CDR3 length: 15 residues. Germline V gene data show CDR1 as LNHDA and CDR2 as SQIVND (reference sequence). CDR3 coding DNA: TGTGCCAGTAGTATCCGGACGGGACGAGTTGAAAAACTGTTTTTT. Encoded protein: CASSIRTGRVEKLFF. Combining the CDR3 with reference TRBV19 and TRBJ1-4 gives the whole variable domain DGGITQSPKYLFRKEGQNVTLSCEQNLNHDAMYWYRQDPGQGLRLIYYSQIVNDFQKGDIAEGYSVSREKKESFPLTVTSAQKNPTAFYLCASSIRTGRVEKLFFGSGTQLSVL.

This chain connects TRBV29-1 to TRBJ2-5, with D possibly being TRBD2 (6 bases). CDR3 size: 11 residues. CDR1 SQVTM and CDR2 ANQGSEA come from the germline V gene. The CDR3 reads CSVMSRGTQYF. CDR3 in DNA: TGCAGTGTAATGTCGCGGGGGACCCAGTACTTC.

CDR3 region: CASSLGALPYEQFF. CDR3 nucleotide sequence: TGTGCCAGCAGTTTAGGGGCGCTCCCCTATGAGCAGTTCTTC. The chain is built from TRBV27 and TRBJ2-1, with D tentatively TRBD1 (5 bases). Per the germline V gene, CDR1 is MNHEY and CDR2 is SMNVEV (reference sequence). The CDR3 is 14 amino acids. V was clipped by 2 bases and J by 8 bases, with 13 bases between them.

This rearrangement joins TRBV7-9 to TRBJ2-1, with TRBD2 matching 9 bases. This CDR3 is built from 15 residues. With V trimmed by 1 base and J by 8 bases, 6 bases remained unmatched. Germline V gives CDR1 SEHNR, CDR2 FQNEAQ (reference sequence). This chain's CDR3 is CASSLGLAVVDEQFF. CDR3 bases: TGTGCCAGCAGCTTAGGACTAGCGGTGGTGGATGAGCAGTTCTTC.

Only one count was recorded for this clone. The J gene is TRBJ2-7, the V gene TRBV2, with D perhaps TRBD1 or TRBD2 (5 bases each). Trimming left V 7 bases short and J 2 bases short, with 9 bases between. This CDR3 is 12 amino acids long. Germline V gene sequence: CDR1 SNHLY, CDR2 FYNNEI. This CDR3 is CASTGLAYEQYF. DNA for the CDR3: TGTGCCAGCACGGGGCTTGCCTACGAGCAGTACTTC.

This chain uses TRBV6-1 with TRBJ1-2; no clear D. The CDR3 length is 13 residues. The V gene's germline CDR1 is MNHNS and CDR2 SASEGT. V gave up 7 bases and J gave up 8 bases, with 17 bases separating them. In DNA form, the CDR3 reads TGTGCCAGCATAAACACCCTGGCGGGGGGCTACACCTTC. Translated, it gives CASINTLAGGYTF.

The chain uses TRBV11-1 and TRBJ2-3; 9 bases map to TRBD2. The V segment lost 5 bases and the J segment 3 bases; nucleotides outside the gene matches: 9. This CDR3 spans 16 amino acids. Per the germline V gene, CDR1 is SGHAT and CDR2 is FQDESV (reference sequence). The CDR3 sequence: CASSRYAGGGTDTQYF. The CDR3 DNA reads TGTGCCAGCAGCCGTTACGCGGGAGGGGGAACAGATACGCAGTATTTT.

This clone was observed a few times. This sequence joins TRBV7-2 and TRBJ1-2; D remains ambiguous. This CDR3 is built from 16 residues. V was trimmed by 4 bases and J by 4 bases, leaving 19 bases between them. Looked up from germline, CDR1 is SGHTA and CDR2 is FQGNSA. CDR3 DNA sequence: TGTGCCAGCAGCTCCCGCGTGAGACGGGTAATCTATGGCTACACCTTC. This encodes CASSSRVRRVIYGYTF. The full variable domain, rest sourced from reference TRBV7-2 and TRBJ1-2, is GAGVSQSPSNKVTEKGKDVELRCDPISGHTALYWYRQSLGQGLEFLIYFQGNSAPDKSGLPSDRFSAERTGGSVSTLTIQRTQQEDSAVYLCASSSRVRRVIYGYTFGSGTRLTVV.

This clone was seen just once. The chain has TRBV9 and TRBJ2-2; 11 bases map to TRBD2. The germline gives CDR1 SGDLS, CDR2 YYNGEE. The CDR3 has 15 amino acids. Trimming at V came to 0 bases and at J to 11 bases, leaving 6 bases not matched to a gene. CDR3 bases: TGTGCCAGCAGCGTAGATACGACTAGCGGGGTTGAGCTGTTTTTT. It is translated as CASSVDTTSGVELFF.

The chain joins TRBV4-2 to TRBJ2-5, with D uncertain. Germline V lookup: CDR1 LGHNA, CDR2 YNFKEQ. V was trimmed by 4 bases and J by 1 base, leaving 10 bases between them. This CDR3 has 14 residues. For the CDR3, the DNA is TGTGCCAGCAGCCTTAGACTGAGCCAAGAGACCCAGTACTTC. Amino acid sequence: CASSLRLSQETQYF.

The chain links TRBV4-1 to TRBJ2-7; D is unclear. The CDR3 is 15 amino acids. Germline V gene sequence: CDR1 MGHRA, CDR2 YSYEKL. Trimming pared 1 base from V and 2 bases from J, leaving 12 bases between. The CDR3 is CASSQGPVSAYEQYF. In DNA form, the CDR3 reads TGCGCCAGCAGCCAAGGGCCAGTGAGCGCCTACGAGCAGTACTTC.

The chain couples TRBV21-1 to TRBJ2-5. TRBV21-1 is tagged as a pseudogene. The CDR3 covers 13 residues. The CDR3 DNA sequence: TGTGCCAGCAGCAAAGAGGTCGGAGAGACCCAGTACTTC. Its protein product is CASSKEVGETQYF.

The chain is built from TRBV7-3 and TRBJ2-5, with 10 bases fitting TRBD2. The germline CDR1 and CDR2 sequences are SGHTA and FQGTGA. V trimming: 6 bases; J trimming: 2 bases; junction bases outside the gene matches: 3. This CDR3 contains 14 residues. CDR3 nucleotides: TGTGCCAGCAGTCCGACTAGCGGGCAAGAGACCCAGTACTTC. Its protein product is CASSPTSGQETQYF.